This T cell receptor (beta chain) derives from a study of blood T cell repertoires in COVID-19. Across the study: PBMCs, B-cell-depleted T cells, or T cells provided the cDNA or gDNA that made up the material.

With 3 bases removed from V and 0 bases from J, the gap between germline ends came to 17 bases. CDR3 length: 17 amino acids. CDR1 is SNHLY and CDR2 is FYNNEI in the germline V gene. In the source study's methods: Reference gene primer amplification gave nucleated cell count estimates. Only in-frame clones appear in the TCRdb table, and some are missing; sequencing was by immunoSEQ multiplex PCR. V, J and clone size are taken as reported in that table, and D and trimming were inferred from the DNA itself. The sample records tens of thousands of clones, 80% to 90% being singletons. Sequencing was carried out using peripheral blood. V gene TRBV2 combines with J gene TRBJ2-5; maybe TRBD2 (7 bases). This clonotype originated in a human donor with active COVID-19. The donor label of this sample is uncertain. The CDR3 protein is CASSDPGGGGNQETQYF. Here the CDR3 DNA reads TGTGCCAGCAGTGATCCTGGGGGCGGGGGTAACCAAGAGACCCAGTACTTC.